These 30 T cell receptor beta chains were sequenced from one sample in a study of T cells in Graves' hyperthyroidism and ophthalmopathy. RNA transcripts served as the template for amplifying TCR beta CDR3 regions. First-round RT-PCR with HTBI primers amplified the TCR CDR3 region. MiXCR, run by TCRdb on the multiplex PCR reads, gives a single entry per CDR3 protein. In the table there are hundreds of thousands of distinct CDR3 sequences, 15% to 18% of which are singletons. The sample taken for sequencing was blood. These TCRs come from a woman in her late teens or twenties with Graves' hyperthyroidism that later progressed to Graves' ophthalmopathy.

In this sample, this clonotype turned up a few times. The genes are TRBV6-1 and TRBJ2-2, with 8 bases aligning to TRBD1. V shed 5 bases, J shed 1 base, and the junction held 3 bases outside the gene matches. The germline V gene encodes CDR1 MNHNS and CDR2 SASEGT. The CDR3 is 15 residues long. The CDR3 sequence: CASSKDRVNTGELFF. CDR3 nucleotides: TGTGCCAGCAGTAAGGACAGGGTGAACACCGGGGAGCTGTTTTTT.

This clonotype was counted a few times. The chain combines TRBV18 with TRBJ1-4; D is unresolved. Per germline, CDR1 KGHSH and CDR2 LQKENI. The CDR3 is 15 amino acids. Trimming cost V 3 bases and J 7 bases, with 15 bases left between them. The CDR3 DNA follows: TGTGCCAGCTCACCTACCTTCCAAACCAGTGAAAAACTGTTTTTT. Protein product: CASSPTFQTSEKLFF. The whole variable domain, filled in from reference TRBV18 and TRBJ1-4, reads NAGVMQNPRHLVRRRGQEARLRCSPMKGHSHVYWYRQLPEEGLKFMVYLQKENIIDESGMPKERFSAEFPKEGPSILRIQQVVRGDSAAYFCASSPTFQTSEKLFFGSGTQLSVL.

This clonotype was seen repeatedly, ten times or more. J is TRBJ1-2 and V is TRBV7-2; D gene uncertain. Germline assignment: CDR1 SGHTA and CDR2 FQGNSA. The CDR3 contains 11 residues. V lost 5 bases and J 5 bases, leaving 6 bases between the germline ends. The CDR3 loop reads CASSVGYGYTF. CDR3 bases: TGTGCCAGCAGCGTAGGATATGGCTACACCTTC.

Turning to this clonotype: A much larger clone sits a single nucleotide away, making a read error possible. This chain joins TRBV28 and TRBJ2-7, with D unclear. V dropped 2 bases and J dropped 9 bases, with 14 bases sitting between them. Germline loops: CDR1 MDHEN, CDR2 SYDVKM. The CDR3 has 13 amino acids. This chain's CDR3 is CASSLTEGVGQYF. CDR3 DNA sequence: TGTGCCAGCAGTTTAACCGAAGGAGTTGGGCAGTACTTC.

This clonotype was seen a few times. The chain is built from TRBV7-2 and TRBJ2-7; 7 bases are shared with TRBD2. V lost 5 bases to trimming and J lost 3 bases; unmatched junction nucleotides: 7. The CDR3 covers 14 residues. The germline gives CDR1 SGHTA, CDR2 FQGNSA. This chain's CDR3 is CASSGTSVLYEQYF. The CDR3 bases are TGTGCCAGCAGCGGAACTAGCGTACTCTACGAGCAGTACTTC.

The chain joins TRBV10-3 to TRBJ2-3; perhaps TRBD2 as D (5 bases). V lost 3 bases and J lost 2, with 18 bases in between. The CDR3 consists of 17 residues. The germline V gene has CDR1 ENHRY and CDR2 SYGVKD. The CDR3 DNA follows: TGTGCCATCAGTGATTTTCCGGGAACAACACCCACAGATACGCAGTATTTT. Its protein is CAISDFPGTTPTDTQYF.

Only one count was recorded for this clonotype. DNA for the CDR3: TGTGCCAGTAGTCCCCAGGTTAGCGGGAGGCCCTACAATGAGCAGTTCTTC. Translated: CASSPQVSGRPYNEQFF. The chain recombines TRBV19 with TRBJ2-1, with TRBD2 identical over 10 bases. With V trimmed by 5 bases and J by 2 bases, 9 bases remained unmatched. Germline V CDR1 and CDR2: LNHDA, SQIVND (reference sequence). The CDR3 has 17 residues.

The chain has TRBV20-1 and TRBJ2-1; possibly TRBD1 or TRBD2 for D (5 bases each). V lost 3 bases and J lost 8, with 23 bases in between. The CDR3 sequence is 16 residues long. Looked up from germline, CDR1 is DFQATT and CDR2 is SNEGSKA (reference sequence). CDR3 nucleotide sequence: TGCAGTGCTAGTACGCCGGGGTCGGGACGAAGGGATGAGCAGTTCTTC. Its protein product is CSASTPGSGRRDEQFF.

The CDR3 is CSVPSPIWPGPPTEAFF. In DNA form, the CDR3 reads TGCAGCGTTCCTAGTCCTATCTGGCCAGGGCCCCCCACTGAAGCTTTCTTT. V is TRBV29-1 and J is TRBJ1-1, with D possibly TRBD1 on 5 matching bases. V gave up 5 bases and J gave up 4 bases, with 26 bases separating them. Germline V gives CDR1 SQVTM, CDR2 ANQGSEA. This CDR3 is 17 amino acids long.

This clonotype was observed many times. This sequence joins TRBV2 and TRBJ2-5; perhaps TRBD2 as D (7 bases). V was trimmed by 5 bases and J by 5 bases, leaving 18 bases between them. The CDR3 runs to 15 residues. From germline, CDR1 is SNHLY and CDR2 FYNNEI. The CDR3 DNA sequence: TGTGCCAGCAGTTTATCGGGGGGCAGTTGGGAGACCCAGTACTTC. Protein: CASSLSGGSWETQYF.

This clonotype was observed a few times. V gene TRBV5-1 combines with J gene TRBJ2-2, with no clear D. The CDR3 loop spans 14 amino acids. With 0 bases removed from V and 6 bases from J, the gap between germline ends came to 9 bases. Germline assignment: CDR1 SGHRS and CDR2 YFSETQ. CDR3 in amino acids: CASSLATQAGELFF. As DNA, the CDR3 is TGCGCCAGCAGCTTGGCCACCCAGGCCGGGGAGCTGTTTTTT. Full variable domain (remainder filled in from reference TRBV5-1 and TRBJ2-2): KAGVTQTPRYLIKTRGQQVTLSCSPISGHRSVSWYQQTPGQGLQFLFEYFSETQRNKGNFPGRFSGRQFSNSRSEMNVSTLELGDSALYLCASSLATQAGELFFGEGSRLTVL.

This clonotype appeared a few times. The chain recombines TRBV20-1 with TRBJ1-5; TRBD1 matches 8 bases. CDR3 length: 13 residues. Trimming at V came to 5 bases and at J to 4 bases, leaving 4 bases not matched to a gene. Germline V lookup: CDR1 DFQATT, CDR2 SNEGSKA (reference sequence). CDR3 nucleotides: TGCAGTGCTCGGGACAGGAAGAATCAGCCCCAGCATTTT. Encoded protein: CSARDRKNQPQHF.

This clonotype has only a few counts. The V call is TRBV7-6, the J call TRBJ1-1; tentatively, D is TRBD1 (6 bases). Trimming left V 2 bases short and J 5 bases short, with 15 bases between. CDR1 and CDR2 from the germline V gene are SGHVS and FNYEAQ. The CDR3 is 15 amino acids. In DNA form, the CDR3 reads TGTGCCAGCAGCTTATCAGGGGCCGGCGGTACTGAAGCTTTCTTT. The encoded protein is CASSLSGAGGTEAFF. Filled out from reference TRBV7-6 and TRBJ1-1, the complete variable domain reads GAGVSQSPRYKVTKRGQDVALRCDPISGHVSLYWYRQALGQGPEFLTYFNYEAQQDKSGLPNDRFSAERPEGSISTLTIQRTEQRDSAMYRCASSLSGAGGTEAFFGQGTRLTVV.

This chain uses TRBV4-1 with TRBJ2-2; D is possibly TRBD2 (5 bases). The germline V gene has CDR1 MGHRA and CDR2 YSYEKL. The CDR3 runs 15 residues. V gave up 2 bases and J gave up 5 bases, with 12 bases separating them. The CDR3 sequence: CASSQYRTGTGELFF. The CDR3 nucleotides read TGCGCCAGCAGCCAATACCGGACGGGAACCGGGGAGCTGTTTTTT.

This clonotype came up many times. The rearrangement uses TRBV5-1 and TRBJ1-1; D is uncertain. Trimming left V 7 bases short and J 3 bases short, with 13 bases between. The CDR3 has 13 amino acids. Germline V lookup: CDR1 SGHRS, CDR2 YFSETQ. CDR3 loop: CASSLDQHTEAFF. In DNA, the CDR3 is TGCGCCAGCTCCTTGGACCAACACACTGAAGCTTTCTTT.

This clonotype was counted between two and nine times. The chain recombines TRBV14 with TRBJ2-3; possible D gene TRBD2, 5 bases. Deletions cut 1 base from V and 4 bases from J, with 12 bases between. The V gene's germline CDR1 is SGHDN and CDR2 FVKESK. The CDR3 runs to 15 residues. The CDR3 protein is CASSQGWGAADTQYF. In DNA form, the CDR3 reads TGTGCCAGCAGCCAAGGCTGGGGAGCGGCAGATACGCAGTATTTT. The full variable domain, with the rest looked up from reference TRBV14 and TRBJ2-3, is EAGVTQFPSHSVIEKGQTVTLRCDPISGHDNLYWYRRVMGKEIKFLLHFVKESKQDESGMPNNRFLAERTGGTYSTLKVQPAELEDSGVYFCASSQGWGAADTQYFGPGTRLTVL.

This clonotype turned up a few times. The rearrangement uses TRBV15 and TRBJ1-4; D remains ambiguous. CDR1 and CDR2 from the germline V gene are LNHNV and YYDKDF (reference sequence). The length of the CDR3 is 17 residues. Trimming cost V 1 base and J 4 bases, with 16 bases left between them. The CDR3 reads CATSRANWNRDNEKLFF. The CDR3 DNA follows: TGTGCCACCAGCAGAGCAAACTGGAACCGGGATAATGAAAAACTGTTTTTT.

About this clonotype: Possible read error: a much larger clone is one base away. Likely a read error: the CDR3 ends without its conserved phenylalanine or tryptophan. The V gene is TRBV11-1, the J gene TRBJ1-2; D ambiguous. CDR3 length: 12 residues. In germline, CDR1 is SGHAT, CDR2 FQDESV (reference sequence). Trimming left V 5 bases short and J 8 bases short, with 12 bases between. CDR3 region: CASSLRRGGYTL. CDR3 sequence (DNA): TGTGCCAGCAGCCTAAGAAGAGGGGGCTACACCCTC.

This clonotype was observed a few times. The chain recombines TRBV7-9 with TRBJ2-2; 9 bases map to TRBD2. V was pared by 5 bases and J by 0 bases, with 4 bases of the junction left unmatched. Germline lookup yields CDR1 SEHNR and CDR2 FQNEAQ (reference sequence). There are 16 residues in the CDR3. Written as DNA, the CDR3 is TGTGCCAGCAGCCCTAGCGGGGTACCGAACACCGGGGAGCTGTTTTTT. This encodes CASSPSGVPNTGELFF.

This clonotype has just a few counts. This rearrangement joins TRBV11-2 to TRBJ2-5, with D unclear. Trimming stripped 0 bases from V and 9 bases from J, with 8 bases between. CDR3 length: 12 amino acids. Per the germline V gene, CDR1 is SGHAT and CDR2 is FQNNGV. The CDR3 is CASSLDGEAQYF. For the CDR3, the DNA is TGTGCCAGCAGCTTAGATGGCGAGGCCCAGTACTTC.

Concerning this clonotype itself: Compared with germline, one end of the junction differs, possibly owing to a read error. The chain combines TRBV27 with TRBJ2-7, with D maybe TRBD2 (5 bases). The germline V gene encodes CDR1 MNHEY and CDR2 SMNVEV (reference sequence). The CDR3 runs to 15 residues. CDR3 nucleotides: TGTGCCAGCAGTCTTACCCCGGGATTTTCCTACGAGCGGTACTTC. It encodes CASSLTPGFSYERYF.

The table lists this clonotype with many counts. The chain links TRBV5-1 to TRBJ2-1, with TRBD2 matching 9 bases. The CDR3 runs 16 residues. Trimming at V came to 0 bases and at J to 0 bases, leaving 1 base not matched to a gene. Germline lookup yields CDR1 SGHRS and CDR2 YFSETQ. The DNA of the CDR3 is TGCGCCAGCAGCTTGGGACTAGCGGCCTCCTACAATGAGCAGTTCTTC. Translation gives CASSLGLAASYNEQFF.

V and J are TRBV20-1 and TRBJ2-5; D is uncertain. CDR1 is DFQATT and CDR2 is SNEGSKA in the germline V gene (reference sequence). Trimming pared 4 bases from V and 2 bases from J, leaving 11 bases between. CDR3 size: 13 residues. In DNA, the CDR3 is TGCAGTGCTATCCAGGTCGGTCAAGAGACCCAGTACTTC. Its protein product is CSAIQVGQETQYF.

This rearrangement joins TRBV6-2 or TRBV6-3 to TRBJ2-1, with no clear D. This CDR3 is built from 17 residues. Looked up from germline, CDR1 is MNHEY and CDR2 is SVGEGT. V dropped 6 bases and J dropped 0 bases, with 18 bases sitting between them. CDR3: CASRPRLSASSYNEQFF. CDR3 nucleotides: TGTGCCAGCAGACCCCGTCTTTCGGCGAGCTCCTACAATGAGCAGTTCTTC.

This chain connects TRBV4-2 to TRBJ2-1; D might be TRBD2 (5 bases). The CDR3 covers 16 residues. Trimming pared 1 base from V and 0 bases from J, leaving 10 bases between. Germline lookup yields CDR1 LGHNA and CDR2 YNFKEQ. The CDR3 DNA reads TGTGCCAGCAGCCAAGGGAGCGGTATCTCCTACAATGAGCAGTTCTTC. The encoded protein is CASSQGSGISYNEQFF.

Remarks on this clonotype: A read error may explain this, as a much larger clone is one base away. The rearrangement links TRBV7-9 to TRBJ2-3, with TRBD2 matching 10 bases. The CDR3 is 17 residues long. Germline loops: CDR1 SEHNR, CDR2 FQNEAQ (reference sequence). CDR3 DNA: TGTGCCAGCAGCTTTGCTGGGACTAGCGTTAGCACAGATACGCATTATTTT. Its protein is CASSFAGTSVSTDTHYF.

With respect to this clonotype: Compared with germline, one end of the junction differs, possibly owing to a read error. The chain combines TRBV7-6 with TRBJ2-1; D not resolved. The CDR3 has 16 amino acids. From germline, CDR1 is SGHVS and CDR2 FNYEAQ. CDR3 sequence reads: CASSLAGRSPYNEQSF. The CDR3 nucleotides are TGTGCCAGCAGCTTAGCTGGCAGGAGCCCCTACAATGAGCAGTCCTTC.

The CDR3 DNA sequence: TGTGCCAGCAGGACGGGACAGGGATACGAGCAGTACTTC. Encoded protein: CASRTGQGYEQYF. The rearrangement joins TRBV7-2 to TRBJ2-7, with TRBD1 matching over 9 bases. Per the germline V gene, CDR1 is SGHTA and CDR2 is FQGNSA. The CDR3 contains 13 residues. Trimming removed 6 bases from V and 4 bases from J; junction bases left unmatched: 4. Drawing the rest from reference TRBV7-2 and TRBJ2-7, the complete variable domain is GAGVSQSPSNKVTEKGKDVELRCDPISGHTALYWYRQSLGQGLEFLIYFQGNSAPDKSGLPSDRFSAERTGGSVSTLTIQRTQQEDSAVYLCASRTGQGYEQYFGPGTRLTVT.

The chain couples TRBV20-1 to TRBJ2-3; 10 positions match TRBD2. This CDR3 contains 15 residues. The germline gives CDR1 DFQATT, CDR2 SNEGSKA (reference sequence). After removal of 2 bases from V and 6 bases from J, the junction contained 8 bases not matched to a gene. CDR3: CSARLAGAQWDTQYF. CDR3 DNA sequence: TGCAGTGCTAGACTAGCGGGAGCTCAGTGGGATACGCAGTATTTT.

Written as DNA, the CDR3 is TGCAGTGCCCCGAGGGAGGCAACGATATACAATGAGCAGTTCTTC. Translating gives CSAPREATIYNEQFF. The V call is TRBV20-1, the J call TRBJ2-1, with a weak D call TRBD2 (6 bases). V lost 6 bases, J lost 4 bases, and 19 bases lay in between. This CDR3 is built from 15 residues. Germline CDR1 reads DFQATT; CDR2 reads SNEGSKA (reference sequence).